The rows below give T cell receptor beta chains drawn from one sample of a study of molecular identifiers for immune sequencing clone quantification. TCRdb processed the PCR reads anew with MiXCR; each CDR3 protein has one entry. The sample yields 8,000 to 11,000 distinct CDR3 sequences, approximately 20% seen once. The sequencing input was naive CD8+ T cells from blood, with Jurkat cell RNA spiked in. Every receptor here comes from a human donor in good health. Some libraries in this study had Jurkat cell RNA spiked in. CDR3s include the opening cysteine and the closing phenylalanine or tryptophan. D genes are given only for firm matches. Not every row has a clone size; where given, it reads once, few, many or a size class.

clone size	J gene	V gene	CDR3 length	D gene	CDR3 protein	CDR3 DNA
medium-sized	TRBJ2-7	TRBV11-3	16	TRBD2	CASSSREWTSAYEQYF	TGTGCCAGCAGCTCACGCGAGTGGACTAGCGCGTACGAGCAGTACTTC
NA	TRBJ2-7	TRBV7-2	13	NA	CASSQGVSYEQYF	TGTGCCAGCAGCCAAGGCGTCTCCTACGAGCAGTACTTC
NA	TRBJ2-3	TRBV3-1	15	TRBD1	CASSGGQGFTDTQYF	TGTGCCAGCAGCGGGGGACAGGGCTTCACAGATACGCAGTATTTT
many	TRBJ2-3	TRBV27	15	NA	CASSLEVSSTDTQYF	TGTGCCAGCAGTTTGGAGGTCTCTAGCACAGATACGCAGTATTTT
few	TRBJ2-7	TRBV15	14	NA	CATSILDGGYEQYF	TGTGCCACCAGCATCCTGGACGGGGGCTACGAGCAGTACTTC
medium-sized	TRBJ1-2	TRBV28	15	NA	CASRFRQAINYGYTF	TGTGCCAGCAGATTTCGACAGGCTATTAACTATGGCTACACCTTC
medium-sized	TRBJ2-7	TRBV6-5	15	NA	CASSYSRGGGLEQYF	TGTGCCAGCAGTTACTCGAGGGGGGGAGGTCTGGAGCAGTACTTC
many	TRBJ2-7	TRBV3-1	15	NA	CASSQDIARTYEQYF	TGTGCCAGCAGCCAAGATATTGCCCGGACCTACGAGCAGTACTTC
NA	TRBJ2-3	TRBV12-5	14	NA	CASAYDPPGDTQYF	TGTGCTAGTGCCTACGACCCGCCGGGGGATACGCAGTATTTT
medium-sized	TRBJ1-1	TRBV20-1	11	NA	CGELRGTEAFF	TGCGGCGAATTGAGGGGGACTGAAGCTTTCTTT
medium-sized	TRBJ2-2	TRBV7-3	15	NA	CASSLGFPNTGELFF	TGTGCCAGCAGCTTGGGATTCCCGAACACCGGGGAGCTGTTTTTT
NA	TRBJ2-2	TRBV12-3/TRBV12-4	13	NA	CASSFEGAGELFF	TGTGCCAGCAGTTTTGAGGGGGCCGGGGAGCTGTTTTTT
medium-sized	TRBJ2-7	TRBV27	13	TRBD2	CASSLLAGYEQYF	TGTGCCAGCAGTTTACTAGCGGGGTACGAGCAGTACTTC
medium-sized	TRBJ1-1	TRBV7-8	13	NA	CASSPWGNTEAFF	TGTGCCAGCAGCCCTTGGGGGAACACTGAAGCTTTCTTT
medium-sized	TRBJ1-5	TRBV24-1	15	NA	CATSVGGIGNQPQHF	TGTGCCACCAGTGTTGGGGGAATTGGCAATCAGCCCCAGCATTTT
NA	TRBJ1-1	TRBV5-4	16	TRBD1	CASSLSQGGPFNEAFF	TGTGCCAGCAGCTTGTCACAGGGGGGGCCATTTAATGAAGCTTTCTTT
medium-sized	TRBJ2-2	TRBV20-1	15	TRBD1	CSGRGTGGITGELFF	TGCAGTGGTAGAGGGACAGGGGGCATCACCGGGGAGCTGTTTTTT
few	TRBJ2-7	TRBV6-2/TRBV6-3	13	TRBD2	CASSWTRSGEQYF	TGTGCCAGCAGTTGGACTAGGTCTGGGGAGCAGTACTTC
many	TRBJ2-3	TRBV9	15	NA	CASSATGTSTDTQYF	TGTGCCAGCAGTGCTACTGGGACTAGCACAGATACGCAGTATTTT
NA	TRBJ2-1	TRBV6-1	15	TRBD1	CASSVLDRGQDEQFF	TGTGCCAGCAGTGTACTGGACAGGGGGCAGGATGAGCAGTTCTTC
many	TRBJ1-1	TRBV28	13	NA	CASSAVVNTEAFF	TGTGCCAGCAGTGCAGTGGTGAACACTGAAGCTTTCTTT
medium-sized	TRBJ2-6	TRBV14	15	NA	CASSQGGSGANVLTF	TGTGCCAGCAGCCAAGGGGGCTCTGGGGCCAACGTCCTGACTTTC
many	TRBJ2-1	TRBV3-1	15	TRBD2	CASGPSGTSSDEQFF	TGTGCCAGCGGACCGAGCGGGACTAGCAGCGATGAGCAGTTCTTC
medium-sized	TRBJ2-1	TRBV7-6	16	TRBD2	CASSLGYGEGLYEQFF	TGTGCCAGCAGCTTAGGGTACGGGGAGGGCCTGTATGAGCAGTTCTTC
many	TRBJ2-5	TRBV4-1	22	TRBD2	CASSQGIFLAGGPERARETQYF	TGCGCCAGCAGCCAAGGGATCTTTCTAGCGGGAGGGCCCGAGAGGGCCAGGGAGACCCAGTACTTC
medium-sized	TRBJ2-5	TRBV20-1	14	TRBD2	CSARSGLAQETQYF	TGCAGTGCTAGATCCGGACTAGCGCAAGAGACCCAGTACTTC
many	TRBJ2-7	TRBV11-2	12	NA	CASSPGGYEQYF	TGTGCCAGCAGCCCAGGGGGGTACGAGCAGTACTTC
few	TRBJ2-2	TRBV13	16	TRBD2	CASSLEGLVKSGELFF	TGTGCCAGCAGCTTAGAGGGACTAGTTAAGTCCGGGGAGCTGTTTTTT